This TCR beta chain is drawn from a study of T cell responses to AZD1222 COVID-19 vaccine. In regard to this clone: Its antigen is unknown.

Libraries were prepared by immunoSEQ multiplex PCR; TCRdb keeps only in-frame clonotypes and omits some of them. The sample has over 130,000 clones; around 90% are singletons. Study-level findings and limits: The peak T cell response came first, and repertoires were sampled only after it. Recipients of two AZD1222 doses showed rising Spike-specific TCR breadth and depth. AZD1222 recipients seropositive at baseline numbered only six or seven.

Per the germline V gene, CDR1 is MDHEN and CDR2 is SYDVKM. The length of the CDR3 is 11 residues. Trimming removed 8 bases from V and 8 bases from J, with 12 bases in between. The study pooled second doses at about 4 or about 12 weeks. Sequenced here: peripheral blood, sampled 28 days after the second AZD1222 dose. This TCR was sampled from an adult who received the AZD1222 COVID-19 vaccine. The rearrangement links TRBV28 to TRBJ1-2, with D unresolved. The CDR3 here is CASRSGRGYTF. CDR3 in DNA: TGTGCCAGCCGTTCTGGGAGGGGCTACACCTTC.